One T cell receptor (beta chain) is described in this entry. Germline is not matched at one junction end, which may reflect a read error. This specimen includes other DNA sequences encoding the same CDR3. This sample is drawn from a study of cytomegalovirus exposure and HLA in healthy donors. The CDR3 runs to 14 residues. The germline CDR1 and CDR2 sequences are SEHNR and FQNEAQ (reference sequence). The PCR employed 60 Vbeta primers together with 13 Jbeta primers. Only in-frame clones appear in the TCRdb table, and some are missing; sequencing was by immunoSEQ multiplex PCR. The sample has 150,000 to 200,000 clones, approximately 80% seen once.

The chain is built from TRBV7-9 and TRBJ2-1; 8 nucleotides align to TRBD1. Sequenced sample: PBMCs. This receptor was obtained from a male donor in good health and CMV-seronegative. Here the CDR3 DNA reads TGTGCCAGCAGCCCGACGTCAGGGGGCAATGAACAGTTCTTC. Translation gives CASSPTSGGNEQFF.